Below, 25 T cell receptor beta chains from the same sample are listed, as sequenced in a study of patients and donors after allogeneic stem cell transplantation. TCRdb analysed the RT-PCR reads with MiXCR anew, one entry per CDR3 protein. This sample yields about 960,000 distinct CDR3 sequences, of which roughly 17% are seen a single time; roughly 6% belongs to the top ten. Sequenced material: blood, either unsorted or a sorted T cell fraction (not recorded which). These receptors all come from a human donor who was either an allogeneic HSCT recipient or a stem cell or donor lymphocyte infusion donor (not recorded which). It is not recorded whose cells these are; they may come from a transplant donor.

This clonotype has only a few counts. The V gene is TRBV4-1, the J gene TRBJ2-7; 8 bases map to TRBD2. There are 16 residues in the CDR3. Looked up from germline, CDR1 is MGHRA and CDR2 is YSYEKL. V gave up 0 bases and J gave up 3 bases; unmatched junction bases: 7. The CDR3 here is CASSQDQPAGDYEQYF. Written as DNA, the CDR3 is TGCGCCAGCAGCCAAGATCAGCCAGCGGGGGACTACGAGCAGTACTTC.

This clonotype was detected only a few times. As DNA, the CDR3 is TGCAGTGCTAGAGGGGGATGGGGCCAGCCGAACACTGAAGCTTTCTTT. Its protein is CSARGGWGQPNTEAFF. The V call is TRBV20-1, the J call TRBJ1-1; possibly TRBD1 for D (5 bases). The CDR3 runs to 16 residues. The germline V and J ends were trimmed by 1 base and 1 base, with 16 bases remaining between them. Germline CDR1 is DFQATT and CDR2 is SNEGSKA (reference sequence).

This clonotype was observed a handful of times. The chain links TRBV7-8 to TRBJ2-2; D possibly matches TRBD1 or TRBD2 (5 bases each). V was shortened by 1 base and J by 4 bases, with 13 bases between the two germline ends. This CDR3 spans 16 amino acids. CDR1 and CDR2 from the germline V gene are SGHVS and FQNEAQ. CDR3 in amino acids: CASSLEPGPSTGELFF. As DNA, the CDR3 is TGTGCCAGCAGCTTAGAGCCGGGGCCCAGCACCGGGGAGCTGTTTTTT.

The chain links TRBV12-3 or TRBV12-4 to TRBJ2-3; TRBD2 aligns across 9 bases. Germline trimming cut 7 bases from V and 0 bases from J; bases unmatched to any gene: 8. This CDR3 is built from 16 residues. The CDR3: CASNLRSGSSTDTQYF. CDR3 bases: TGTGCCAGCAACCTCCGTAGCGGGAGTAGCACAGATACGCAGTATTTT.

The CDR3 sequence: CASSQGVVDTGELFF. The CDR3 DNA sequence: TGCGCCAGCAGCCAAGGTGTGGTTGACACCGGGGAGCTGTTTTTT. This chain joins TRBV4-1 and TRBJ2-2; D is unclear. The CDR3 is 15 residues long. Trimming removed 1 base at V and 3 bases at J, with 9 bases between. Germline CDR1 MGHRA, CDR2 YSYEKL.

The chain couples TRBV20-1 to TRBJ2-7; no definite D call. Germline loops: CDR1 DFQATT, CDR2 SNEGSKA (reference sequence). The V gene lost 6 bases and the J gene lost 2 bases, with 11 bases spanning the gap. The CDR3 loop spans 12 amino acids. Here the CDR3 DNA reads TGCAGTGCCCCAAAGACGACCTACGAGCAGTACTTC. It translates to CSAPKTTYEQYF.

The V call is TRBV20-1, the J call TRBJ2-6, with 8 bases lining up with TRBD2. V lost 3 bases to trimming and J lost 3 bases; unmatched junction nucleotides: 4. Germline V CDR1 and CDR2: DFQATT, SNEGSKA (reference sequence). This CDR3 is built from 15 residues. The CDR3 reads CSASPGRVGANVLTF. In nucleotides, the CDR3 is TGCAGTGCTAGCCCCGGGAGGGTTGGGGCCAACGTCCTGACTTTC.

The sample holds a few counts of this clonotype. J is TRBJ1-4 and V is TRBV7-8; D perhaps matches TRBD1 (5 bases). V was shortened by 0 bases and J by 8 bases, with 16 bases between the two germline ends. CDR1 and CDR2 (germline): SGHVS, FQNEAQ. The CDR3 covers 16 residues. The CDR3 nucleotides read TGTGCCAGCAGCTTAGCGCGGACGCAGGGAGGGGAAAAACTGTTTTTT. Translation gives CASSLARTQGGEKLFF.

This clonotype was observed a few times. This rearrangement joins TRBV19 to TRBJ2-1; D not resolved. Deletions cut 7 bases from V and 10 bases from J, with 14 bases between. This CDR3 is 12 amino acids long. Per the germline V gene, CDR1 is LNHDA and CDR2 is SQIVND (reference sequence). CDR3 nucleotides: TGTGCCAGTACCTCTAAGATGGCGGAGCAGTTCTTC. This codes for CASTSKMAEQFF. Full variable domain (missing parts from reference TRBV19 and TRBJ2-1): DGGITQSPKYLFRKEGQNVTLSCEQNLNHDAMYWYRQDPGQGLRLIYYSQIVNDFQKGDIAEGYSVSREKKESFPLTVTSAQKNPTAFYLCASTSKMAEQFFGPGTRLTVL.

The chain couples TRBV20-1 to TRBJ1-5; D is perhaps TRBD1 (6 bases). V lost 2 bases to trimming and J lost 3 bases, with 11 bases between them. Germline V CDR1 and CDR2: DFQATT, SNEGSKA (reference sequence). This CDR3 comprises 14 residues. In nucleotides, the CDR3 is TGCAGTGCTAGAAAGGGGACATACAATCAGCCCCAGCATTTT. Residues: CSARKGTYNQPQHF.

The rearrangement joins TRBV27 to TRBJ1-5; D remains ambiguous. The CDR3 has 14 amino acids. Germline V gene data show CDR1 as MNHEY and CDR2 as SMNVEV (reference sequence). V lost 0 bases to trimming and J lost 4 bases, with 7 bases between them. DNA of the CDR3: TGTGCCAGCAGTTTATCTCCAGGTAATCAGCCCCAGCATTTT. This translates into CASSLSPGNQPQHF.

This clonotype came up a few times. The chain links TRBV24-1 to TRBJ2-2; TRBD2 matches at 7 bases. Trimming cost V 1 base and J 5 bases; bases outside gene matches: 3. The CDR3 has 15 residues. Germline CDR1 is KGHDR and CDR2 is SFDVKD. CDR3 in amino acids: CATSDFGGGTGELFF. The CDR3 coding sequence is TGTGCCACCAGTGATTTTGGGGGAGGGACCGGGGAGCTGTTTTTT.

V gene TRBV12-3 or TRBV12-4 combines with J gene TRBJ1-6; 8 nucleotides line up with TRBD1. This CDR3 spans 15 amino acids. V was clipped by 3 bases and J by 9 bases; unmatched bases: 7. Here the CDR3 reads CASSFERTGTSPLHF. CDR3 sequence (DNA): TGTGCCAGCAGTTTCGAACGGACAGGGACTTCACCCCTCCACTTT.

This clonotype was seen a few times. V usage is TRBV4-2 and J usage is TRBJ2-5; tentative D call: TRBD1 (6 bases). CDR3 size: 16 residues. Germline CDR1 is LGHNA and CDR2 is YNFKEQ. V dropped 0 bases and J dropped 5 bases, with 16 bases sitting between them. In DNA form, the CDR3 reads TGTGCCAGCAGCCAAGATTCTTCAGGGGACGGGGAGACCCAGTACTTC. It encodes CASSQDSSGDGETQYF.

This clonotype occurred a few times. The chain has TRBV14 and TRBJ1-1; 8 positions agree with TRBD1. Trimming removed 1 base from V and 0 bases from J; junction bases left unmatched: 13. CDR3 length: 19 residues. CDR1 is SGHDN, CDR2 FVKESK, per germline. This CDR3 is CASSQVRGPHSVMNTEAFF. CDR3 DNA: TGTGCCAGCAGCCAAGTCAGGGGGCCGCATTCCGTAATGAACACTGAAGCTTTCTTT.

This clonotype was observed a handful of times. CDR3 sequence: CASSNRQSSSNYGYTF. CDR3 coding DNA: TGCGCCAGCTCCAATCGACAGTCCAGTTCTAACTATGGCTACACCTTC. The chain carries TRBV5-1 and TRBJ1-2; D might be TRBD1 (5 bases). CDR3 length: 16 residues. Germline CDR1 is SGHRS and CDR2 is YFSETQ. Trimming took 7 bases from V and 0 from J, leaving 19 bases between them. Full variable domain (remainder filled in from reference TRBV5-1 and TRBJ1-2): KAGVTQTPRYLIKTRGQQVTLSCSPISGHRSVSWYQQTPGQGLQFLFEYFSETQRNKGNFPGRFSGRQFSNSRSEMNVSTLELGDSALYLCASSNRQSSSNYGYTFGSGTRLTVV.

V gene TRBV2 combines with J gene TRBJ1-6, with TRBD1 matching 9 bases. Germline CDR1 SNHLY, CDR2 FYNNEI. The CDR3 has 15 residues. V trimming: 2 bases; J trimming: 8 bases; junction bases outside the gene matches: 4. In DNA, the CDR3 is TGTGCCAGCAGTGAAAGTGGGACAGGGTATTCACCCCTCCACTTT. Its translation is CASSESGTGYSPLHF.

The chain joins TRBV12-3 or TRBV12-4 to TRBJ2-1, with TRBD1 matching over 8 bases. With 6 bases clipped from V and 8 bases from J, the junction kept 9 bases outside the gene matches. This CDR3 contains 14 residues. The CDR3 reads CASSATGDSDEQFF. CDR3 DNA sequence: TGTGCCAGCAGCGCGACAGGGGATAGCGATGAGCAGTTCTTC.

This clonotype was observed a handful of times. The gene calls are TRBV2 and TRBJ1-6; D is ambiguous. Germline V gene sequence: CDR1 SNHLY, CDR2 FYNNEI. This CDR3 is built from 15 residues. V lost 8 bases and J lost 0, with 11 bases in between. CDR3 residues: CASREESSYNSPLHF. The CDR3 DNA sequence: TGTGCCAGCCGAGAAGAAAGCTCCTATAATTCACCCCTCCACTTT.

This chain uses TRBV24-1 with TRBJ1-1, with 9 nucleotides matching TRBD1. Germline-derived CDR1 and CDR2 are KGHDR and SFDVKD. The CDR3 runs 13 residues. Trimming took 7 bases from V and 6 from J; bases not matched to a gene: 5. The CDR3 protein is CATSGQGFSEAFF. The CDR3 coding sequence is TGTGCCACCAGCGGACAGGGGTTCTCTGAAGCTTTCTTT.

This clonotype was recorded a few times. The chain links TRBV7-2 to TRBJ1-1, with a tentative D call TRBD1 (5 bases). The CDR3 runs 14 residues. Germline-derived CDR1 and CDR2 are SGHTA and FQGNSA. Trimming cost V 5 bases and J 1 base, with 11 bases left between them. The CDR3 coding sequence is TGTGCCAGCAGCCTCCGACAGCCGAACACTGAAGCTTTCTTT. Residues: CASSLRQPNTEAFF.

This clonotype was found many times. The chain employs TRBV2 and TRBJ2-3, with D hard to call. The germline gives CDR1 SNHLY, CDR2 FYNNEI. V lost 4 bases, J lost 2 bases, and 1 base lay in between. The CDR3 extends over 11 amino acids. The CDR3: CASSATDTQYF. CDR3 nucleotide sequence: TGTGCCAGCAGTGCCACAGATACGCAGTATTTT. The whole variable domain, remainder taken from reference TRBV2 and TRBJ2-3, is EPEVTQTPSHQVTQMGQEVILRCVPISNHLYFYWYRQILGQKVEFLVSFYNNEISEKSEIFDDQFSVERPDGSNFTLKIRSTKLEDSAMYFCASSATDTQYFGPGTRLTVL.

The genes are TRBV29-1 and TRBJ2-2; a possible D gene is TRBD1 (5 bases). CDR1 is SQVTM, CDR2 ANQGSEA, per germline. CDR3 length: 15 amino acids. Trimming left V 0 bases short and J 6 bases short, with 14 bases between. CDR3 sequence: CSVEDPQGTAGELFF. CDR3 DNA sequence: TGCAGCGTTGAAGATCCCCAGGGTACAGCCGGGGAGCTGTTTTTT.

This chain uses TRBV27 with TRBJ1-2; 9 positions match TRBD1. Germline values: CDR1 MNHEY, CDR2 SMNVEV (reference sequence). The V and J ends lost 5 bases and 2 bases, in that order; junction bases with no gene match: 9. CDR3 size: 16 residues. In DNA form, the CDR3 reads TGTGCCAGCAGTATTAAGTATGGACAGGGGAACTATGGCTACACCTTC. Its protein product is CASSIKYGQGNYGYTF.

The chain employs TRBV20-1 and TRBJ2-5; D is perhaps TRBD2 (5 bases). The CDR3 is 14 amino acids. CDR1 DFQATT and CDR2 SNEGSKA come from the germline V gene (reference sequence). V was shortened by 5 bases and J by 2 bases, with 15 bases between the two germline ends. Here the CDR3 reads CSAGSVGRQETQYF. CDR3 nucleotide sequence: TGCAGTGCTGGATCGGTGGGGAGACAAGAGACCCAGTACTTC.